This T cell receptor beta chain was retrieved from a study of shared clonotypes between healthy human individuals (TCRdb year 2020). Background on the whole study: The cohort included three men and two women between 18 and 49 years of age. For each donor, three plates each were used for CD4 naive and CD4 memory, two plates were used for CD8 naive, and one plate was used for CD8 memory. To estimate repertoire size and how much clonotypes are shared between individuals, the study performed deep sequencing of blood TCR repertoires from a handful of healthy adults. Libraries were prepared and TCR repertoires were sequenced by different laboratories using diverse techniques, in order to increase sequencing depth and limit assay-specific biases. Per donor, leukapheresis produced somewhere between about 0.94 and 9.5 billion PBMCs.

Using the deep immunoSEQ assay, multiplex PCR amplified TCR CDR3 regions from genomic DNA. Genomic DNA extracted from each cell subset was distributed evenly over all wells of several immunoSEQ 96-well plates, and each plate served as one replicate. For sorted subsets, each replicate PCR was loaded with around 220 ng genomic DNA, equivalent to 25,000 to 35,000 T cell genomes. Purified libraries were quantified with a Qubit 3.0 fluorometer, sized on a Bioanalyzer 2100, and re-quantified with the KAPA Library Quantification kit. A separate single-read 150-cycle Illumina NextSeq 550 flow cell was used to sequence each immunoSEQ 96-well plate. In the authors' own workflow: Because only junctional sequences without quality scores were contained in the immunoSEQ output, filtering matching that applied to full-length reads could not be performed. Sequences were annotated with PyIR, a Python wrapper for IgBLAST v1.9, using IMGT germline references to assign V/J genes and CDR3. Reads were filtered out if the reads had weak V/J assignments (E-value above 1e-6), no CDR3, stop codons, out-of-frame junctions, or ambiguous translated residues. V3J clonotypes were defined as sequences sharing the same inferred V gene, J gene, and CDR3 amino acid sequence. Percentage overlap between repertoires was calculated by dividing the number of shared unique clonotypes by the size of the smaller repertoire. Repertoire richness was assessed with RTK rarefaction, the Chao1 estimator, and Recon v2.1 estimates of unobserved clonotypes. OLGA was used to compute generation probabilities for all TCRbeta clonotypes that the gDNA method yielded from several donors. TCRdb mirrors the immuneACCESS table, restricted to in-frame sequences. Some clones are absent from its copies; in checked studies, under half trace to an unresolved V gene, and the reason for the others is unknown. For V, J and clone size, that table is used; D and trimming come from the DNA. For this sample the table gives 2,500,000 or so clones, of which 80% to 95% were detected only once. Jointly, the top ten make up about 0.36% of the sample.

The donors were healthy, HIV-negative adults with no recently reported acute infections or vaccinations. Every donor was a Caucasian adult residing in Nashville, Tennessee, USA. Magnetic negative selection was used to enrich CD4+ T cells, after which naive cells were positively selected on CD45RA and the negative fraction became the memory subset. After blood collection by leukapheresis, PBMCs were isolated using Ficoll-Histopaque density gradient centrifugation and then cryopreserved in the vapor phase of liquid nitrogen. Purity and quantity of every magnetically sorted T cell population were checked by analytical flow cytometry. From each sorted fraction, genomic DNA was isolated and quantified by UV absorbance on a Nanodrop 2000c. As concerns this clone: Its binding antigen is unknown. The record has no base qualities; no much larger clone is one base away.

Summary of the overall study and its limitations: Sampling was restricted to blood, and TCR repertoires in tissue are likely to differ from TCR repertoires in blood. The small number of donors limited the genetic and exposure-history diversity represented. Incomplete sequencing was indicated by rarefaction of sorted-subset datasets, despite the large sequencing depth. Naive subsets generally had larger estimated clonotype richness than memory subsets. When a handful of donors were compared, the shared fraction of clonotypes was around 4.6% for naive CD4, more than 3% for naive CD8, more than 2% for memory CD4, and roughly 0.4% for memory CD8. Higher generation probabilities were observed for clonotypes shared by all four sorted-subset donors than for non-shared clonotypes. Pairwise subsampling indicated that sequencing depth was expected to affect the degree of clonotype sharing among donors.

V was cut back by 5 bases and J by 13 bases, leaving a gap of 18 bases between them. In the germline V gene, CDR1 corresponds to SGHTA and CDR2 to FQGTGA. The CDR3 measures 13 amino acids from cysteine to phenylalanine. Left in the record is the CDR3 DNA by itself, 39 bases read in frame from the first base. The receptor chain draws on TRBV7-3 and TRBJ2-1; D gene: possibly TRBD2, on 6 matching bases. Sequenced: naive CD4+ T cells from PBMCs. Sample cell subset or site, as interpreted from the label and publication: CD45RA+ positively selected. The TCR was taken from a man aged 18 to 30 in good health. Some clones in this sample may be carry-over from other donors' samples. The nucleotide sequence is given as TGTGCCAGCAGCCCCCTGAGTAGCGGTGAACAGTTCTTC. This gives the protein CASSPLSSGEQFF.